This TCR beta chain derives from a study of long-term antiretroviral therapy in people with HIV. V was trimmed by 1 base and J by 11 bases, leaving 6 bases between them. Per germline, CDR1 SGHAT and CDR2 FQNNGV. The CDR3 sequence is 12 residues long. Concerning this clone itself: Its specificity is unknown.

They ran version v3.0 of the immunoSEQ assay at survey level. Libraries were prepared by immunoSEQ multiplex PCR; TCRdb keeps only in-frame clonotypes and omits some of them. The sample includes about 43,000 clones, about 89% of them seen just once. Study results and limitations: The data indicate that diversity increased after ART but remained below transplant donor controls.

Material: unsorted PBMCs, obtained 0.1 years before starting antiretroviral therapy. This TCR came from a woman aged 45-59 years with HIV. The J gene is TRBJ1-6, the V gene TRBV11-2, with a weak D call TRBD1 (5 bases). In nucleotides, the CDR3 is TGTGCCAGCAGCTTAGGGGGGGCACCCCTCCACTTT. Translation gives CASSLGGAPLHF.